The present T cell receptor (beta chain) was sequenced within a study of cytomegalovirus exposure and HLA in healthy donors. The study's findings and limits: The study flagged around 150 TCR beta chains as cytomegalovirus-associated.

Donors counted as nominally healthy when sampled, yet unrecorded immune exposures were likely. Worth noting for this clone: Its antigen remains unknown.

PCR employed 60 Vbeta and 13 Jbeta primers. This table comes from immunoSEQ multiplex PCR, and its TCRdb copy is limited to in-frame clones, with some not included. The table has about 120,000 clones, 80% seen once. The germline gives CDR1 DFQATT, CDR2 SNEGSKA (reference sequence). The CDR3 runs to 11 residues. Trimming removed 5 bases from V and 7 bases from J, with 8 bases in between. The chain uses TRBV20-1 and TRBJ2-2; unclear D gene. The specimen was PBMCs. The sequence was obtained from a female donor in good health and CMV-seropositive. CDR3 DNA sequence: TGCAGTGCTGTCCACAACGGGGAGCTGTTTTTT. The encoded protein is CSAVHNGELFF.